This T cell receptor (beta chain) was identified in a study of T-cell reconstitution after alpha-beta-depleted transplantation in children. The CDR3 has 18 residues. Germline trimming cut 6 bases from V and 2 bases from J; bases unmatched to any gene: 15. The germline CDR1 and CDR2 sequences are SGHAT and FQNNGV. During its preparation, the TCRbeta library received unique molecular identifiers. TCRdb reanalysed the PCR reads using MiXCR and keeps one entry per CDR3 protein. The data show around 450,000 distinct CDR3 sequences, approximately 42% seen once. This clonotype was recorded only once. The sequenced sample was PBMCs, obtained before TCRalphabeta/CD19-depleted stem cell transplant. The chain recombines TRBV11-2 with TRBJ2-3; 9 positions agree with TRBD2. This receptor was taken from a girl aged 2-10 years with aplastic anemia, due to receive a stem cell transplant. CDR3 sequence reads: CASRRDRASGTITDTQYF. The CDR3 DNA follows: TGTGCCAGCAGGCGCGACCGGGCTAGCGGGACCATCACAGATACGCAGTATTTT. Complete variable domain (other parts from reference TRBV11-2 and TRBJ2-3): EAGVAQSPRYKIIEKRQSVAFWCNPISGHATLYWYQQILGQGPKLLIQFQNNGVVDDSQLPKDRFSAERLKGVDSTLKIQPAKLEDSAVYLCASRRDRASGTITDTQYFGPGTRLTVL.